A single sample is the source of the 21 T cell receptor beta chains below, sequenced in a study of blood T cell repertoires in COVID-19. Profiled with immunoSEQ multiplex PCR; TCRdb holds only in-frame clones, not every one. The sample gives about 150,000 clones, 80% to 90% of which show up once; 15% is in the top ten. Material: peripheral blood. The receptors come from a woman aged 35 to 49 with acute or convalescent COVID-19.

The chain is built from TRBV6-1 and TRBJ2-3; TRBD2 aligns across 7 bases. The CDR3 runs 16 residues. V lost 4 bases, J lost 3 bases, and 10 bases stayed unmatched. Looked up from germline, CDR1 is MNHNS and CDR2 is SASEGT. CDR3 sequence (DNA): TGTGCCAGCAGTGGACGGGACTACCTCGAGACAGATACGCAGTATTTT. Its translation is CASSGRDYLETDTQYF.

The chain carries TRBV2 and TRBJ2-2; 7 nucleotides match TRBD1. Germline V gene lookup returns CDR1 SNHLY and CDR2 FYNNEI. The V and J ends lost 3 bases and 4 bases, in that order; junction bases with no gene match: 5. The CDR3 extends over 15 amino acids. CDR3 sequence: CASSDRDRLTGELFF. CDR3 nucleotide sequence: TGTGCCAGCAGTGATAGGGACAGACTCACCGGGGAGCTGTTTTTT. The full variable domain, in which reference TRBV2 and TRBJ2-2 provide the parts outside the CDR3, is EPEVTQTPSHQVTQMGQEVILRCVPISNHLYFYWYRQILGQKVEFLVSFYNNEISEKSEIFDDQFSVERPDGSNFTLKIRSTKLEDSAMYFCASSDRDRLTGELFFGEGSRLTVL.

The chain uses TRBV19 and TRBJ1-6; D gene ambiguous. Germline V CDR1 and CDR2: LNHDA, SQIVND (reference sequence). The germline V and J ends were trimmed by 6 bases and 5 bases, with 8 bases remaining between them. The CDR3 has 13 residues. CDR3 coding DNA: TGTGCCAGTAGGTGGGAGGATAATTCACCCCTCCACTTT. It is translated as CASRWEDNSPLHF. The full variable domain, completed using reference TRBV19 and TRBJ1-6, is DGGITQSPKYLFRKEGQNVTLSCEQNLNHDAMYWYRQDPGQGLRLIYYSQIVNDFQKGDIAEGYSVSREKKESFPLTVTSAQKNPTAFYLCASRWEDNSPLHFGNGTRLTVT.

The CDR3 here is CASSSMGQGAGETQYF. The DNA of the CDR3 is TGTGCCAGCAGTTCTATGGGGCAGGGGGCAGGGGAGACCCAGTACTTC. The V call is TRBV28, the J call TRBJ2-5, with TRBD1 matching 8 bases. Per germline, CDR1 MDHEN and CDR2 SYDVKM. Trimming cost V 4 bases and J 5 bases; bases outside gene matches: 12. This CDR3 is 16 amino acids long.

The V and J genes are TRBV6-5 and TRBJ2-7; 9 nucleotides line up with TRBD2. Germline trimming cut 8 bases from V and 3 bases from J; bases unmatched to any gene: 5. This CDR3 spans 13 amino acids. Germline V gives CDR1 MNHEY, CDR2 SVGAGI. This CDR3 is CASSLTSGYEQYF. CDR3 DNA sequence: TGTGCCAGCTCACTGACTAGCGGCTACGAGCAGTACTTC.

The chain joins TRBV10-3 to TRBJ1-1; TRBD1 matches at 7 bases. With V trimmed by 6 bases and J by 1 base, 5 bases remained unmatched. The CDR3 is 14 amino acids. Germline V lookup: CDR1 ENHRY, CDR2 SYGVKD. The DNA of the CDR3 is TGTGCCATCAGGTTAGGGACAGAGAACACTGAAGCTTTCTTT. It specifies CAIRLGTENTEAFF.

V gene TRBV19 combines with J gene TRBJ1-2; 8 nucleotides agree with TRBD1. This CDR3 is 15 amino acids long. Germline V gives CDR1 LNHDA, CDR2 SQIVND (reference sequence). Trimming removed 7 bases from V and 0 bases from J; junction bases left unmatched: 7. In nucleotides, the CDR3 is TGTGCCAGTATCAAACCGGGACAGGCTAACTATGGCTACACCTTC. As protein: CASIKPGQANYGYTF.

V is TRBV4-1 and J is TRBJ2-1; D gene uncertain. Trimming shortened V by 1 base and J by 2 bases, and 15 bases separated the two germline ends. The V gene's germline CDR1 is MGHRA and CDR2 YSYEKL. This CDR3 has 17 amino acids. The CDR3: CASSQVSLGGAYNEQFF. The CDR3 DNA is TGCGCCAGCAGCCAAGTCTCTCTAGGTGGAGCCTACAATGAGCAGTTCTTC.

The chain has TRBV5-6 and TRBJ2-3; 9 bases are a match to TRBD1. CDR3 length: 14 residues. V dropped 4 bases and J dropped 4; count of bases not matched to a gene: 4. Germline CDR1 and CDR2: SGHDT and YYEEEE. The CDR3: CASSVDRGPDTQYF. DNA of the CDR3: TGTGCCAGCAGCGTGGACAGGGGACCAGATACGCAGTATTTT.

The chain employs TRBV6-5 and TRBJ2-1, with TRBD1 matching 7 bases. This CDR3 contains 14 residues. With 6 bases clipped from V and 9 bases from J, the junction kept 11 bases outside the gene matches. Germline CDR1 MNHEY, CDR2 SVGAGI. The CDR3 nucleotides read TGTGCCAGCAGAATACTCCGGGACAGCTCTGAGCAGTTCTTC. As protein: CASRILRDSSEQFF.

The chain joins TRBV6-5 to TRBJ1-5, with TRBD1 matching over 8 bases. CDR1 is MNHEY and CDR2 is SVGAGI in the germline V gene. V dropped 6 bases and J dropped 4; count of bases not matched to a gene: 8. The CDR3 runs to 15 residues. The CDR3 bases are TGTGCCAGCAGCCCGACAGGGGTTTTTAATCAGCCCCAGCATTTT. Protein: CASSPTGVFNQPQHF.

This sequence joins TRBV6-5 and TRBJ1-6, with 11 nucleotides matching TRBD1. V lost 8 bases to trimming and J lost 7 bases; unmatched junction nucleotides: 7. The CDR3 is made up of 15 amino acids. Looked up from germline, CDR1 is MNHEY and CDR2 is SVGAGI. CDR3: CASRGQGVINSPLHF. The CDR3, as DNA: TGTGCCAGCCGGGGACAGGGGGTAATCAATTCACCCCTCCACTTT.

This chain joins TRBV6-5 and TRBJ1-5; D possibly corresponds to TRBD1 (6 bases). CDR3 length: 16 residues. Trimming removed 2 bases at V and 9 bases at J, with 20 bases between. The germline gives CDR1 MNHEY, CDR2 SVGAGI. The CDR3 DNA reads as TGTGCCAGCAGTTACGGGGCGGAGGACAGAGAGAGGCCCCAGCATTTT. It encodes CASSYGAEDRERPQHF.

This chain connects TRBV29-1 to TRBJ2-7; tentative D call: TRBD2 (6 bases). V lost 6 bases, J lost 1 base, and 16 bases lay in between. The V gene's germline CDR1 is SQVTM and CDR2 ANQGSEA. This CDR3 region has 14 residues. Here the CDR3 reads CSVWGDSRSYEQYF. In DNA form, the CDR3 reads TGCAGCGTATGGGGGGACTCCCGATCCTACGAGCAGTACTTC.

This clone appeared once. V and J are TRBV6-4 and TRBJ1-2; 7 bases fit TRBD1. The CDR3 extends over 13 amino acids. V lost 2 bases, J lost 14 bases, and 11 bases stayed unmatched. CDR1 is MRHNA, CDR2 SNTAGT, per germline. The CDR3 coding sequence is TGTGCCAGCAGTGACCGAAATCTTGGACAGGTTACCTTC. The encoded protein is CASSDRNLGQVTF.

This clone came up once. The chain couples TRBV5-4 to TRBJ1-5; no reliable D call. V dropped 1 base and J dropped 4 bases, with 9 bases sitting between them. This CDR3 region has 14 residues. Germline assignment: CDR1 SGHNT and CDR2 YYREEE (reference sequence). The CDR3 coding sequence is TGTGCCAGCAGCTTGATCGGGGAAAATCAGCCCCAGCATTTT. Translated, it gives CASSLIGENQPQHF.

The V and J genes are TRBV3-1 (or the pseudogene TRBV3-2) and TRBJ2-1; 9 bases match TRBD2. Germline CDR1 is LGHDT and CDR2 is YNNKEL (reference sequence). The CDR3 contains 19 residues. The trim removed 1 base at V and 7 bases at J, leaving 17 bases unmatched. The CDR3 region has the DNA TGTGCCAGCAGCCAAGGCCATGGTGTTGGCGGGAGGGCTTGGAATGAGCAGTTCTTC. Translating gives CASSQGHGVGGRAWNEQFF.

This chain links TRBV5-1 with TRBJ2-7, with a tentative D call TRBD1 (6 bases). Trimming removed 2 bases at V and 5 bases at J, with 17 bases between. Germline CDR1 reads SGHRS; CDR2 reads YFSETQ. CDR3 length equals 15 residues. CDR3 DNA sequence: TGCGCCAGCAGCTTTGTAGCAGGGGACCACAACGAGCAGTACTTC. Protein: CASSFVAGDHNEQYF.

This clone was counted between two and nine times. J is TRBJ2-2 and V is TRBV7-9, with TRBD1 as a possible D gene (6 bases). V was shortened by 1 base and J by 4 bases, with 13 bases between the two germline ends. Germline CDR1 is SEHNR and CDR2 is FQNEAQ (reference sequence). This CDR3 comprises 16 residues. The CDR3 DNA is TGTGCCAGCAGCTTAGGTGGGGGCGGCAGCACCGGGGAGCTGTTTTTT. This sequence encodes CASSLGGGGSTGELFF. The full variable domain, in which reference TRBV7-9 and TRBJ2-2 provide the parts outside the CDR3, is DTGVSQNPRHKITKRGQNVTFRCDPISEHNRLYWYRQTLGQGPEFLTYFQNEAQLEKSRLLSDRFSAERPKGSFSTLEIQRTEQGDSAMYLCASSLGGGGSTGELFFGEGSRLTVL.

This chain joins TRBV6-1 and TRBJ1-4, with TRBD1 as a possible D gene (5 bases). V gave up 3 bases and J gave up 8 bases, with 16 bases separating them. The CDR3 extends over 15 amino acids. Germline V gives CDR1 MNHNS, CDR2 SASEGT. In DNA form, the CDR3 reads TGTGCCAGCAGTGAGGGCGGGACTAGAACCGAAAAACTGTTTTTT. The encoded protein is CASSEGGTRTEKLFF.

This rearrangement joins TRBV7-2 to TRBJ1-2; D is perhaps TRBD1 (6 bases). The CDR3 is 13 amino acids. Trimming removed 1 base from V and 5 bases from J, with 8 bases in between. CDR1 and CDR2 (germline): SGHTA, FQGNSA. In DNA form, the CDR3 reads TGTGCCAGCAGCTTAGGCCAGGGGTATGGCTACACCTTC. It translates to CASSLGQGYGYTF.